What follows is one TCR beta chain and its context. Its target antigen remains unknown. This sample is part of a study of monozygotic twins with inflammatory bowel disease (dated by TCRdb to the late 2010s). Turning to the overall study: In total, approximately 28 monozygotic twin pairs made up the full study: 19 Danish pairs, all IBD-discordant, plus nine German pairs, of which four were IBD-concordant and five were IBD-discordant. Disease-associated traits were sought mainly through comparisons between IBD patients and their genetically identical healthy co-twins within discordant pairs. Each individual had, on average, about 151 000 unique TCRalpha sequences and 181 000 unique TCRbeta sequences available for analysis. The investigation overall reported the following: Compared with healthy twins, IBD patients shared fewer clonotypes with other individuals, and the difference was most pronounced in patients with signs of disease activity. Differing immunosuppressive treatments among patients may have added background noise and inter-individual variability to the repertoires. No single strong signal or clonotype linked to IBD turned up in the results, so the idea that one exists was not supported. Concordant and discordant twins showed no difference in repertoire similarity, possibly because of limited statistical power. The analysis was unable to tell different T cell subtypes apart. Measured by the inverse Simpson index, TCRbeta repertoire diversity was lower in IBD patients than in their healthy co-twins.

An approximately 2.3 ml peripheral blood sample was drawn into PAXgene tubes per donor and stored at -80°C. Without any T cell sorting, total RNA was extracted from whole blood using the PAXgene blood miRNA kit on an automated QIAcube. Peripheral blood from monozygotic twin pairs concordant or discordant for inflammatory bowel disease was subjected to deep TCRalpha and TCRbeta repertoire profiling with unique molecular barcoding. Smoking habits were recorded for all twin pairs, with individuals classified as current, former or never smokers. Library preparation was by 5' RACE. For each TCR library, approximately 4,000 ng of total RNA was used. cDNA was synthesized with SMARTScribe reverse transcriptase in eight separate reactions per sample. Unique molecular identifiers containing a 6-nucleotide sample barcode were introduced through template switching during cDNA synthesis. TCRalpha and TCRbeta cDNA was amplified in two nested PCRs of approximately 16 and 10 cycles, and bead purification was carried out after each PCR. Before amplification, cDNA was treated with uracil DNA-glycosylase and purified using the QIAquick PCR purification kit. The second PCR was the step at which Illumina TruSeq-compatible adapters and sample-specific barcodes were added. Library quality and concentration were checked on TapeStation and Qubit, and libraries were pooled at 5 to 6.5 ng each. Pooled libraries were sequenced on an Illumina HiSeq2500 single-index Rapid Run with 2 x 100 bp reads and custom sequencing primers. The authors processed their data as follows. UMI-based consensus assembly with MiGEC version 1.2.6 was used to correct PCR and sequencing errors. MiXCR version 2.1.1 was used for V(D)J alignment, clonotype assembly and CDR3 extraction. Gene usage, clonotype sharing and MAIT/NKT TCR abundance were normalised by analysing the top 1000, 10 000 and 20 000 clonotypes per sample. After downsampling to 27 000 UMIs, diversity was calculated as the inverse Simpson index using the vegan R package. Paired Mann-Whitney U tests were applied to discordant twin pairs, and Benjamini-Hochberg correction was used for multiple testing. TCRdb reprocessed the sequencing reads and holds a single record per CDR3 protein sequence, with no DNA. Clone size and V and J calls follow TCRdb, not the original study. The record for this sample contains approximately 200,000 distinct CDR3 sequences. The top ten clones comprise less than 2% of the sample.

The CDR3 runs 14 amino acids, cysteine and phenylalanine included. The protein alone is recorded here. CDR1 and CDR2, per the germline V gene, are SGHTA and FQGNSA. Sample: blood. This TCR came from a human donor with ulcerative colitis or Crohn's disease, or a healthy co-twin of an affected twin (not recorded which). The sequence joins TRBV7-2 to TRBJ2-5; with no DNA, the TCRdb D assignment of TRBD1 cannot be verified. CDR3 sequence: CASSLGHLQETQYF.